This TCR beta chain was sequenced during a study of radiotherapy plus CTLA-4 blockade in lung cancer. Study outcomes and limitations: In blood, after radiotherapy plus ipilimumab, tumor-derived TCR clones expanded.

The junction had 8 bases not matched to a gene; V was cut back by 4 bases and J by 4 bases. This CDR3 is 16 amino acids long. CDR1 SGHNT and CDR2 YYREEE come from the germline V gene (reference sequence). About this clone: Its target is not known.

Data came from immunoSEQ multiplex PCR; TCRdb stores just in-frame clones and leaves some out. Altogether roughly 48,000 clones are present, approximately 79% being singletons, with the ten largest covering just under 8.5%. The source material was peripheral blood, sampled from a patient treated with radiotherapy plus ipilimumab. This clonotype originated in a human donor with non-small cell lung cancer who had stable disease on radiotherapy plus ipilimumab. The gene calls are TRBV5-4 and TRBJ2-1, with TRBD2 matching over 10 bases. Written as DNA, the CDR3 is TGTGCCAGCAGCGCAAATAGCGGGGGGACTTACAATGAGCAGTTCTTC. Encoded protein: CASSANSGGTYNEQFF.